This entry lists 18 T cell receptor beta chains sequenced from one sample in a study of control samples from healthy donors and cancer patients. The data were produced by immunoSEQ multiplex PCR, yet TCRdb's version contains in-frame clones alone and is incomplete. The sample includes 140,000 to 150,000 clones, 80% to 95% of them seen just once. The sample was blood. The receptors here all came from a man between 18 and 29 years old in good health.

The rearrangement links TRBV18 to TRBJ1-1; D is uncertain. The CDR3 has 14 amino acids. V was cut by 2 bases and J by 10 bases, with 17 bases left in between. Per the germline V gene, CDR1 is KGHSH and CDR2 is LQKENI. CDR3 sequence (DNA): TGTGCCAGCTCACCAAGGACGGGGTTTGAAGGAGCTTTCTTT. It is translated as CASSPRTGFEGAFF.

The V gene is TRBV7-8, the J gene TRBJ2-1; a weak D match, TRBD2 (6 bases). The CDR3 is 14 residues long. CDR1 is SGHVS, CDR2 FQNEAQ, per germline. V shed 2 bases and J shed 5 bases, with 10 bases lying between them. CDR3 nucleotide sequence: TGTGCCAGCAGCTTATGGGGACTCCACAATGAGCAGTTCTTC. This gives the protein CASSLWGLHNEQFF.

V is TRBV28 and J is TRBJ1-1, with 7 bases lining up with TRBD1. The CDR3 loop spans 19 amino acids. J was trimmed by 2 bases and V by 6 bases; bases with no gene match: 21. The V gene's germline CDR1 is MDHEN and CDR2 SYDVKM. The CDR3 coding sequence is TGTGCCAGCAGCTCCCTATCCCCATGGGAGGGGGCGACTAACACTGAAGCTTTCTTT. Translated, it gives CASSSLSPWEGATNTEAFF.

The chain carries TRBV19 and TRBJ2-3, with D perhaps matching TRBD1 or TRBD2 (5 bases each). CDR1 is LNHDA and CDR2 is SQIVND in the germline V gene (reference sequence). V was clipped by 6 bases and J by 2 bases, with 21 bases between them. The CDR3 length is 17 residues. The CDR3 region has the DNA TGTGCCAGTAGCAATACAGGCGACAGACTAATCACAGATACGCAGTATTTT. Amino acid sequence: CASSNTGDRLITDTQYF.

The chain combines TRBV7-9 with TRBJ2-4; no reliable D call. The germline CDR1 and CDR2 sequences are SEHNR and FQNEAQ (reference sequence). The CDR3 totals 17 residues. Trimming pared 4 bases from V and 0 bases from J, leaving 16 bases between. The CDR3 nucleotides are TGTGCCAGCAGCTCATACGGAAGAGAACTAGCCAAAAACATTCAGTACTTC. It translates to CASSSYGRELAKNIQYF.

The chain joins TRBV5-1 to TRBJ2-1; 12 nucleotides agree with TRBD1. This CDR3 is 16 amino acids long. V lost 0 bases and J lost 7; bases outside the gene matches: 5. Germline CDR1 SGHRS, CDR2 YFSETQ. The CDR3 DNA sequence: TGCGCCAGCAGCTTGGTCCGGGACAGGGGGCGGAATGAGCAGTTCTTC. Amino acid sequence: CASSLVRDRGRNEQFF.

The chain uses TRBV10-1 and TRBJ2-7; 8 bases line up with TRBD2. Germline V lookup: CDR1 WNHNN, CDR2 SYGVQD (reference sequence). This CDR3 region has 16 residues. The V gene end was trimmed by 7 bases and the J gene end by 2 bases; junction bases not matched to a gene: 13. CDR3 protein: CASILPGGASTYEQYF. As DNA, the CDR3 is TGCGCCAGCATTTTACCGGGGGGGGCTTCAACCTACGAGCAGTACTTC.

The chain uses TRBV6-2 or TRBV6-3 and TRBJ1-5, with 8 bases lining up with TRBD1. Germline loops: CDR1 MNHEY, CDR2 SVGEGT. Trimming cost V 1 base and J 4 bases; bases outside gene matches: 6. This CDR3 comprises 16 residues. In DNA form, the CDR3 reads TGTGCCAGCAGTTACTTGGGGACAGGATCTAATCAGCCCCAGCATTTT. This translates into CASSYLGTGSNQPQHF.

The rearrangement joins TRBV5-6 to TRBJ1-4; no firm D call. The germline V gene has CDR1 SGHDT and CDR2 YYEEEE. The CDR3 consists of 16 residues. Trimming removed 0 bases at V and 0 bases at J, with 9 bases between. The CDR3 is CASSLGLGPTNEKLFF. The DNA of the CDR3 is TGTGCCAGCAGCTTGGGCCTGGGTCCAACTAATGAAAAACTGTTTTTT.

This rearrangement joins TRBV30 to TRBJ1-4; D gene ambiguous. The CDR3 is 13 residues long. Trimming removed 2 bases at V and 1 base at J, with 5 bases between. CDR1 and CDR2 (germline): GTSNPN, SVGIG (reference sequence). This CDR3 is CAWSFVTNEKLFF. The CDR3 nucleotides read TGTGCCTGGAGTTTCGTAACTAATGAAAAACTGTTTTTT.

This sequence joins TRBV19 and TRBJ2-7; 8 nucleotides agree with TRBD1. In germline, CDR1 is LNHDA, CDR2 SQIVND (reference sequence). The CDR3 runs to 15 residues. V lost 5 bases to trimming and J lost 3 bases; unmatched junction nucleotides: 9. The CDR3 region is CASSPRDRPNYEQYF. The CDR3 region has the DNA TGTGCCAGTAGTCCCCGGGACAGGCCCAACTACGAGCAGTACTTC. The whole variable domain, remainder taken from reference TRBV19 and TRBJ2-7, is DGGITQSPKYLFRKEGQNVTLSCEQNLNHDAMYWYRQDPGQGLRLIYYSQIVNDFQKGDIAEGYSVSREKKESFPLTVTSAQKNPTAFYLCASSPRDRPNYEQYFGPGTRLTVT.

This clone has only one observation. The chain recombines TRBV9 with TRBJ1-1, with unresolved D. Germline V lookup: CDR1 SGDLS, CDR2 YYNGEE. The CDR3 is 12 residues long. V was pared by 3 bases and J by 10 bases, with 13 bases between. The CDR3: CASSEPGSGAFF. CDR3 in DNA: TGTGCCAGCAGCGAACCGGGTTCGGGAGCTTTCTTT.

The V and J genes are TRBV7-9 and TRBJ2-7; 9 positions agree with TRBD1. This CDR3 spans 15 amino acids. Germline assignment: CDR1 SEHNR and CDR2 FQNEAQ (reference sequence). The V segment lost 0 bases and the J segment 6 bases; nucleotides outside the gene matches: 6. The CDR3 loop reads CASSLAGTGLTEQYF. CDR3 coding DNA: TGTGCCAGCAGCTTAGCCGGGACAGGGCTCACCGAGCAGTACTTC. Supplemented by reference TRBV7-9 and TRBJ2-7, the full variable domain reads DTGVSQNPRHKITKRGQNVTFRCDPISEHNRLYWYRQTLGQGPEFLTYFQNEAQLEKSRLLSDRFSAERPKGSFSTLEIQRTEQGDSAMYLCASSLAGTGLTEQYFGPGTRLTVT.

The chain is built from TRBV4-3 and TRBJ1-2, with a tentative D call TRBD1 (6 bases). The CDR3 length is 16 residues. CDR1 LGHNA and CDR2 YSLEER come from the germline V gene. Between the trimmed V and J ends, which lost 3 bases and 3 bases, there was a span of 17 bases. The CDR3 region is CASSQRADRPDYGYTF. Written as DNA, the CDR3 is TGCGCCAGCAGCCAGCGAGCTGACAGGCCAGACTATGGCTACACCTTC.

This sequence joins TRBV7-5 and TRBJ2-7; the D call of TRBD1 is as the table states it, not checked on the DNA. TRBV7-5 is a known pseudogene. This CDR3 is 18 amino acids long. Here the CDR3 DNA reads TGTGCCAGAAGCTTAGCGGTAGGACAGAGGTTTGGCGACAACGAGCAGTACTTC. Encoded protein: CARSLAVGQRFGDNEQYF.

The chain has TRBV27 and TRBJ2-7, with D possibly matching TRBD1 (6 bases). The CDR3 is 13 amino acids. V was cut by 5 bases and J by 4 bases, with 12 bases left in between. Looked up from germline, CDR1 is MNHEY and CDR2 is SMNVEV (reference sequence). CDR3 nucleotides: TGTGCCAGCAGTCGGACAGCTCTATACGAGCAGTACTTC. It codes for CASSRTALYEQYF.

This chain connects TRBV5-6 to TRBJ1-4; D is unresolved. The CDR3 extends over 14 amino acids. Trimming removed 2 bases from V and 5 bases from J, with 10 bases in between. Looked up from germline, CDR1 is SGHDT and CDR2 is YYEEEE. The CDR3 spells CASSFGYLNEKLFF. CDR3 DNA: TGTGCCAGCAGCTTCGGTTATTTAAATGAAAAACTGTTTTTT.

V is TRBV14 and J is TRBJ2-7; 9 nucleotides line up with TRBD1. The CDR3 covers 14 residues. CDR1 SGHDN and CDR2 FVKESK come from the germline V gene. After removal of 3 bases from V and 2 bases from J, the junction contained 2 bases not matched to a gene. The CDR3 nucleotides read TGTGCCAGCAGCCATTGGGACAGGGCCTACGAGCAGTACTTC. The encoded protein is CASSHWDRAYEQYF.